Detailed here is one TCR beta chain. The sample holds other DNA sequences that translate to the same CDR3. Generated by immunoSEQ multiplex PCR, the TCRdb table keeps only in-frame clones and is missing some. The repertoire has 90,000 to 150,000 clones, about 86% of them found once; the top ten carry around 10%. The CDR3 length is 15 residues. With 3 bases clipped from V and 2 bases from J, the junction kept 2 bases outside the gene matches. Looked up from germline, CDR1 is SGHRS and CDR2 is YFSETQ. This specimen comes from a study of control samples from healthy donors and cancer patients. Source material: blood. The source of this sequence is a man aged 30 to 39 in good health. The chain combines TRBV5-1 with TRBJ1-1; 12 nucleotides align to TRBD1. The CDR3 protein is CASSSGTGGNTEAFF. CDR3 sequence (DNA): TGCGCCAGCAGCTCCGGGACAGGGGGCAACACTGAAGCTTTCTTT.